This entry describes one T cell receptor (beta chain). No antigen is known for it. The CDR3 runs 14 residues. V lost 1 base, J lost 7 bases, and 8 bases lay in between. TCR beta cDNA libraries included unique molecular identifiers. TCRdb used MiXCR to reprocess the PCR reads, holding one entry per CDR3 protein. This sample carries roughly 600,000 distinct CDR3 sequences, 44% of them seen once, and the ten largest clones take roughly 1.7%. The data belong to a study of post-analysis software for immune sequencing data. Whole-study results and caveats: Among 5 or 6 TRBV segments more frequent in patients than controls were TRBV5-6, TRBV5-1 and TRBV20-1. A significant reduction in normalized Chao1 diversity was observed in multiple sclerosis patients versus controls.

This chain uses TRBV12-3 or TRBV12-4 with TRBJ1-6; the D is unclear. This receptor was obtained from a girl aged 10-17 years with multiple sclerosis. The sequenced material came from blood. The CDR3 here is CASSLEYSNSPLHF. The CDR3, as DNA: TGTGCCAGCAGTTTAGAATACAGCAATTCACCCCTCCACTTT.